This record covers a single T cell receptor beta chain. This sample is part of a study of preoperative IRX-2 immunotherapy in early breast cancer. Per the germline V gene, CDR1 is SEHNR and CDR2 is FQNEAQ (reference sequence). The CDR3 is made up of 13 amino acids. Trimming cost V 4 bases and J 6 bases; bases outside gene matches: 4. Assay used: immunoSEQ multiplex PCR; TCRdb lists only in-frame clones, some missing. The table shows tens of thousands of clones, with 90% to 95% occurring only once. Noted treatment: preoperative locoregional IRX-2 cytokine immunotherapy. The rearrangement joins TRBV7-9 to TRBJ1-2, with 8 bases fitting TRBD1. This receptor was taken from a human donor with breast cancer. This material was acquired from a patient treated with IRX-2 immunotherapy. As DNA, the CDR3 is TGTGCCAGCAGCTGGCAGGGGGCGCATGGCTACACCTTC. Encoded protein: CASSWQGAHGYTF.